Described below is a single T cell receptor (beta chain) sequence and its context. The antigen is unknown. V dropped 2 bases and J dropped 1 base, with 14 bases sitting between them. The CDR3 covers 16 residues. CDR1 and CDR2 (germline): LGHNA, YSLEER. TCRdb's copy holds only in-frame clones and misses some; the assay was immunoSEQ multiplex PCR. The data hold roughly 25,000 clones, with approximately 92% observed a single time. These data are taken from a study of T cells in localized non-small cell lung cancer. Overall study results and limits: A single tumor region was sequenced, leaving heterogeneity possible. Uninvolved adjacent lung had more T cell clonality than any other tissue, topping tumor.

The material sequenced was peripheral blood, taken before any cancer treatment. V is TRBV4-3 and J is TRBJ1-2, with D unresolved. The TCR comes from a man between 40 and 70 years old with stage III squamous cell lung carcinoma. The CDR3 DNA reads as TGCGCCAGCAGCCAACTGTCCTCCAGGATTAACTATGGCTACACCTTC. Protein sequence: CASSQLSSRINYGYTF.